Sequencing of this TCR beta chain was carried out in a study of identical twins. No donor was unhealthy or non-Caucasian. CDR3 length: 14 amino acids. Trimming removed 3 bases from V and 1 base from J, with 9 bases in between. This clonotype was seen ten or more times. One entry per CDR3 protein, called by TCRdb with MiXCR from the 5' RACE reads. The sample includes roughly 710,000 distinct CDR3 sequences, around 6% of them seen just once. The sequenced material came from naive T cells sorted from blood. The source of this sequence is a man aged 18 to 29 in good health. The chain has TRBV12-3 or TRBV12-4 and TRBJ1-1; D possibly corresponds to TRBD1 (5 bases). CDR3 in DNA: TGTGCCAGCAGTTTTAGCGACAGGAACACTGAAGCTTTCTTT. This translates into CASSFSDRNTEAFF.